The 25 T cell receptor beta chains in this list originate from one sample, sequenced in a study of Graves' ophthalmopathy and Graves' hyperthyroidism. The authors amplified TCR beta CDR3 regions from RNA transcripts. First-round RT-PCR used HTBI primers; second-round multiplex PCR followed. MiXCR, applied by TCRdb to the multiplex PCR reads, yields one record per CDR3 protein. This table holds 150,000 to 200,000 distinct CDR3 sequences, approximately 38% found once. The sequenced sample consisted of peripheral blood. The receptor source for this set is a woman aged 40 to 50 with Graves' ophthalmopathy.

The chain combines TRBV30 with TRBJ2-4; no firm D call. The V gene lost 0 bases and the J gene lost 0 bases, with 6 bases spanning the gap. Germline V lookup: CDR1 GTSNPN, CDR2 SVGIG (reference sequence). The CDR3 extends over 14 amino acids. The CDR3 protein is CAWSVGVAKNIQYF. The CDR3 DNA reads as TGTGCCTGGAGTGTTGGAGTAGCCAAAAACATTCAGTACTTC. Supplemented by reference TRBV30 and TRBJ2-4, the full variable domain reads SQTIHQWPATLVQPVGSPLSLECTVEGTSNPNLYWYRQAAGRGLQLLFYSVGIGQISSEVPQNLSASRPQDRQFILSSKKLLLSDSGFYLCAWSVGVAKNIQYFGAGTRLSVL.

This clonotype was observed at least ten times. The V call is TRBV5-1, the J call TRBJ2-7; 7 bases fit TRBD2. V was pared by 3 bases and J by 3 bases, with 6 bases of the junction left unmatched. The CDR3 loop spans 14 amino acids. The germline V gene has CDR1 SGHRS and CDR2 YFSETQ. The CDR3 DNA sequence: TGCGCCAGCAGCTCTCTAGCGGTGGGCTACGAGCAGTACTTC. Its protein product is CASSSLAVGYEQYF.

The CDR3: CASSAGTEGYTF. CDR3 in DNA: TGTGCCAGCAGCGCCGGGACAGAGGGCTACACCTTC. The gene calls are TRBV9 and TRBJ1-2; 7 bases fit TRBD1. The CDR3 loop spans 12 amino acids. After removal of 3 bases from V and 8 bases from J, the junction contained 4 bases not matched to a gene. Germline-derived CDR1 and CDR2 are SGDLS and YYNGEE.

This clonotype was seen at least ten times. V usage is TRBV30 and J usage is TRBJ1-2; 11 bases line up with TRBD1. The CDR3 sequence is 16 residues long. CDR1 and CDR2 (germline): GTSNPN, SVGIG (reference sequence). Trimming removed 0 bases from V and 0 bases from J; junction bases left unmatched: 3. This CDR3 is CAWSVMGQGANYGYTF. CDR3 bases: TGTGCCTGGAGTGTAATGGGACAGGGGGCTAACTATGGCTACACCTTC.

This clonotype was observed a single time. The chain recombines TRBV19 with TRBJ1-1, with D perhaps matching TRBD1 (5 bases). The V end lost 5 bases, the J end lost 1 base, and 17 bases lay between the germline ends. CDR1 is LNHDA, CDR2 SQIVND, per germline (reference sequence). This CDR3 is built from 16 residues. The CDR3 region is CASSSGTPPSNTEAFF. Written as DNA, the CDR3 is TGTGCCAGTAGTTCCGGGACCCCTCCGTCGAACACTGAAGCTTTCTTT.

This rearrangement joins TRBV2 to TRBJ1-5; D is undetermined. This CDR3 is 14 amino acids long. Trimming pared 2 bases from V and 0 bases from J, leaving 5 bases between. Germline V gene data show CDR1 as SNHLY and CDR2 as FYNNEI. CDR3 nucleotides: TGTGCCAGCAGTGAACAAGATAGCAATCAGCCCCAGCATTTT. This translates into CASSEQDSNQPQHF.

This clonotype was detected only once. The DNA of the CDR3 is TGTGCCAGCAGCTTAGCCCCCGGCCACTACGAGCAGTACTTC. Its translation: CASSLAPGHYEQYF. The chain carries TRBV7-2 and TRBJ2-7; no clear D. Germline assignment: CDR1 SGHTA and CDR2 FQGNSA. The CDR3 consists of 14 residues. Trimming took 0 bases from V and 3 from J, leaving 9 bases between them.

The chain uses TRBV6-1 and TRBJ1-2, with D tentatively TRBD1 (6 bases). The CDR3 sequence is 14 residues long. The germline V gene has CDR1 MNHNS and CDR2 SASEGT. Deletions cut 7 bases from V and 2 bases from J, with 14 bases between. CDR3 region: CASTHREKNYGYTF. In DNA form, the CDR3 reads TGTGCCAGCACTCACAGGGAGAAGAACTATGGCTACACCTTC.

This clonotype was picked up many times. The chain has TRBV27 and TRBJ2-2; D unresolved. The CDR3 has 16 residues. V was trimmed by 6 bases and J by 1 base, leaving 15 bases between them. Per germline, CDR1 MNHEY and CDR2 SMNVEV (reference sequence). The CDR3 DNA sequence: TGTGCCAGCAGACCGGGCCGTCGCTGGAACACCGGGGAGCTGTTTTTT. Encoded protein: CASRPGRRWNTGELFF.

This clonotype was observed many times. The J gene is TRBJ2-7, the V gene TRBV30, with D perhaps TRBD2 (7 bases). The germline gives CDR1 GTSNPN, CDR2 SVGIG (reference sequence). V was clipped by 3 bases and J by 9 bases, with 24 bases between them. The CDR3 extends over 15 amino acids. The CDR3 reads CAWRQGGRYFVGQYF. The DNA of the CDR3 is TGTGCCTGGAGACAGGGCGGGAGATACTTCGTCGGGCAGTACTTC.

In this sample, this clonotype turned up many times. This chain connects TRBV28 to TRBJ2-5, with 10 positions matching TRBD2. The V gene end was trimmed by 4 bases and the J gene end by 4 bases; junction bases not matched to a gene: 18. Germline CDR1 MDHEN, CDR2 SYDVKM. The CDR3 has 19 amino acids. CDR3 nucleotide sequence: TGTGCCAGCAGTTCCCTACCGGGACTAGCGAAGGAAGATGTAGAGACCCAGTACTTC. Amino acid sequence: CASSSLPGLAKEDVETQYF.

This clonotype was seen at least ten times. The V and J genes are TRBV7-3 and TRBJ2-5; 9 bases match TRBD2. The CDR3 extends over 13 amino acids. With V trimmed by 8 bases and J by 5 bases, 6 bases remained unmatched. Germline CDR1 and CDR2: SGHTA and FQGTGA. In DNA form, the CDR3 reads TGTGCCAGCGGGGCGGGGGGGGTGGAGACCCAGTACTTC. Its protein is CASGAGGVETQYF.

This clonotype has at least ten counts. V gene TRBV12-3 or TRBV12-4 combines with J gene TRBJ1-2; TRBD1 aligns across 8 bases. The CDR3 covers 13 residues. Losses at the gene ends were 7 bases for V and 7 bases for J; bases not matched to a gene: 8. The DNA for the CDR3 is TGTGCCAGCACCCTAGACAGGGGAGGTGGCTACACCTTC. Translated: CASTLDRGGGYTF.

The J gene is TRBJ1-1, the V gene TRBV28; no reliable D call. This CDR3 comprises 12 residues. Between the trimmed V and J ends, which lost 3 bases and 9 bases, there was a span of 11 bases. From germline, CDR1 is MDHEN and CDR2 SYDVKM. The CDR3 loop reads CASSLGRDQAFF. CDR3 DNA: TGTGCCAGCAGTTTGGGCCGAGATCAAGCTTTCTTT.

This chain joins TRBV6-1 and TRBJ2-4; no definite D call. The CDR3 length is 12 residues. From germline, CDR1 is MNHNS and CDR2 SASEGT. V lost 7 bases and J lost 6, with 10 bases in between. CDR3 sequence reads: CASIDRVNIQYF. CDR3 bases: TGTGCCAGCATCGACCGGGTAAACATTCAGTACTTC.

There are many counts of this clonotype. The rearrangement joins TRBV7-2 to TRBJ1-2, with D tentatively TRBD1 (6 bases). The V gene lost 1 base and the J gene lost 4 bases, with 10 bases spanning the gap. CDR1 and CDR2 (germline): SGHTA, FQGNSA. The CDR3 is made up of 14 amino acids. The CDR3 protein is CASSLGRGGYGYTF. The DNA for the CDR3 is TGTGCCAGCAGCTTAGGCAGGGGAGGCTATGGCTACACCTTC.

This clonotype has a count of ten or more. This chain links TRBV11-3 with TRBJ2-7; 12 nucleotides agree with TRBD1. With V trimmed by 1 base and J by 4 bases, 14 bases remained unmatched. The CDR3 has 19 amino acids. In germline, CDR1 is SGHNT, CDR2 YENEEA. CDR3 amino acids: CASSLVSGREGQGAYEQYF. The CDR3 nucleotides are TGTGCCAGCAGCTTAGTTTCAGGAAGGGAGGGACAGGGGGCTTACGAGCAGTACTTC.

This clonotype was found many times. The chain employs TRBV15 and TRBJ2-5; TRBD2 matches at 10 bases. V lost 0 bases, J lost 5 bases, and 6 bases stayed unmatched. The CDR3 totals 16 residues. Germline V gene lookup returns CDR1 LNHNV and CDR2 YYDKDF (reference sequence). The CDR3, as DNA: TGTGCCACCAGCAGAGAGGCTAGCGGGAGTCGGGAGACCCAGTACTTC. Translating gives CATSREASGSRETQYF.

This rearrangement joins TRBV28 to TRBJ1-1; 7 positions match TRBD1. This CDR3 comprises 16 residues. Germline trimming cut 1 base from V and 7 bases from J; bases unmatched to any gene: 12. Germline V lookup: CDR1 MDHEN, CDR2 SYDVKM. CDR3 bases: TGTGCCAGCAGTTTATCGGGACTTTCGGACAGGAATGAAGCTTTCTTT. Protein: CASSLSGLSDRNEAFF.

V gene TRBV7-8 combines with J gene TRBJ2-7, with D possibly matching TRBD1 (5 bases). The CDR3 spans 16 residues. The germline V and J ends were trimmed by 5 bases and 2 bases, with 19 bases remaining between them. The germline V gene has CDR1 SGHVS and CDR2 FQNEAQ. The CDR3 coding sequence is TGTGCCAGCAGCCACCTCAGGAAAGGGGAACCCTACGAGCAGTACTTC. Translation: CASSHLRKGEPYEQYF. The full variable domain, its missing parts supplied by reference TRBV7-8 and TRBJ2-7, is GAGVSQSPRYKVAKRGQDVALRCDPISGHVSLFWYQQALGQGPEFLTYFQNEAQLDKSGLPSDRFFAERPEGSVSTLKIQRTQQEDSAVYLCASSHLRKGEPYEQYFGPGTRLTVT.

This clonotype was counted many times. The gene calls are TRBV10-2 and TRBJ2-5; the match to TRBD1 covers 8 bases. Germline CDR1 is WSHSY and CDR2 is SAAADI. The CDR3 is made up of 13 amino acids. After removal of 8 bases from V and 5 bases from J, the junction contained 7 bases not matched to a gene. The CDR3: CASSTGDLETQYF. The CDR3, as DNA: TGCGCCAGCTCGACAGGGGATCTGGAGACCCAGTACTTC.

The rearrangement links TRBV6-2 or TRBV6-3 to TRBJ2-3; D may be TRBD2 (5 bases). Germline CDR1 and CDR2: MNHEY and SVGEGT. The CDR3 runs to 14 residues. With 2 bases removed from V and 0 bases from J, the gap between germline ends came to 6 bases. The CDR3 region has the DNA TGTGCCAGCAGTTACCGCGGGAGCACAGATACGCAGTATTTT. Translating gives CASSYRGSTDTQYF.

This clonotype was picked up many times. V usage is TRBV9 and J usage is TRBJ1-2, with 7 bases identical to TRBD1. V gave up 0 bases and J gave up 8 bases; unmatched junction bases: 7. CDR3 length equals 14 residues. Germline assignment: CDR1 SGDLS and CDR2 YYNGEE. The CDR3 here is CASSVGGGGGGYTF. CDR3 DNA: TGTGCCAGCAGCGTAGGAGGAGGGGGCGGCGGCTACACCTTC.

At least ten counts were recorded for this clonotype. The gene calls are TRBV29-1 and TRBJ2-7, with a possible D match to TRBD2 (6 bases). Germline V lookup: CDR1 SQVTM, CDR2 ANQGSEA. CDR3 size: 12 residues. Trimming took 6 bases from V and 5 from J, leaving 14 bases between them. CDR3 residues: CSVGLSLDEQYF. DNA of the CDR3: TGCAGCGTGGGACTTTCTCTCGACGAGCAGTACTTC.

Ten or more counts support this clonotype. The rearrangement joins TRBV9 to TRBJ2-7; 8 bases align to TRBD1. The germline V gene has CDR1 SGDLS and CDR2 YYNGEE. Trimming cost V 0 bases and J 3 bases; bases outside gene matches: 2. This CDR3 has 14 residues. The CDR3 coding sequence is TGTGCCAGCAGCGTAGGGACAGGGATCTACGAGCAGTACTTC. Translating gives CASSVGTGIYEQYF.